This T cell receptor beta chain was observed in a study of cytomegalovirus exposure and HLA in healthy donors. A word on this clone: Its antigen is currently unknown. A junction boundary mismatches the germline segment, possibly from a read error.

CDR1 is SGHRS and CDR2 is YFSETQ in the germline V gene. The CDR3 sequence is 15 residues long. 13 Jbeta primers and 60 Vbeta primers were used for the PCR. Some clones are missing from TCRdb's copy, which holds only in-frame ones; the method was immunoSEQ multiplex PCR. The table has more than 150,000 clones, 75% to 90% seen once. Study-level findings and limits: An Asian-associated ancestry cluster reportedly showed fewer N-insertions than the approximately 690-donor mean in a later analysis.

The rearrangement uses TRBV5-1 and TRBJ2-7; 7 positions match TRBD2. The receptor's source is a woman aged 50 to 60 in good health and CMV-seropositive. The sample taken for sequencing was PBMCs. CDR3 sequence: CASSGTGGSRNEQYF. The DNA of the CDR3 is TGTGCCAGCAGCGGAACCGGGGGGTCTCGCAACGAGCAGTACTTC.